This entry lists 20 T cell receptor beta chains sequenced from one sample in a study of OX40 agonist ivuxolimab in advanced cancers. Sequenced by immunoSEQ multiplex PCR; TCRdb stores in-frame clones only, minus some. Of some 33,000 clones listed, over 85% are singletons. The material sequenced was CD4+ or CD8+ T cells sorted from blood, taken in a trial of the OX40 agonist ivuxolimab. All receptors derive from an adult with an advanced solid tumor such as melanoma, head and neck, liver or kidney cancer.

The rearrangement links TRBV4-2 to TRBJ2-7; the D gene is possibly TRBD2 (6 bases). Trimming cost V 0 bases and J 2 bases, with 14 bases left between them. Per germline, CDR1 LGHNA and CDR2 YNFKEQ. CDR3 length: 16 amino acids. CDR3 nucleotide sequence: TGTGCCAGCAGCCAAGAAAGGAGCGGGTTTGCCTACGAGCAGTACTTC. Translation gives CASSQERSGFAYEQYF.

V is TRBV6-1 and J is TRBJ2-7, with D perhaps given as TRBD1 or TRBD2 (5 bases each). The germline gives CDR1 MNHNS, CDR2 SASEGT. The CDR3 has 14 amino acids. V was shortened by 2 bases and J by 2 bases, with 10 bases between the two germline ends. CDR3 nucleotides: TGTGCCAGCAGTGAATACGGGGACCCCTACGAGCAGTACTTC. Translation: CASSEYGDPYEQYF.

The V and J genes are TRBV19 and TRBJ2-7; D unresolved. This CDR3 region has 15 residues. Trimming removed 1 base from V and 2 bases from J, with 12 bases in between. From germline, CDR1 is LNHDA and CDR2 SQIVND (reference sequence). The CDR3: CASSIAGGWTYEQYF. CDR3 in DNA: TGTGCCAGTAGTATAGCTGGTGGGTGGACCTACGAGCAGTACTTC. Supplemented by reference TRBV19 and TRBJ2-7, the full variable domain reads DGGITQSPKYLFRKEGQNVTLSCEQNLNHDAMYWYRQDPGQGLRLIYYSQIVNDFQKGDIAEGYSVSREKKESFPLTVTSAQKNPTAFYLCASSIAGGWTYEQYFGPGTRLTVT.

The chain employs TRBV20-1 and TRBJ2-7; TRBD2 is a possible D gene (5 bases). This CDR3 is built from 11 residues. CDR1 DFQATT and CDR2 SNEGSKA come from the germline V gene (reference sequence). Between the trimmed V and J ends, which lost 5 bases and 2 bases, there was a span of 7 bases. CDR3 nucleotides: TGCAGTGCTCGGGATACCTACGAGCAGTACTTC. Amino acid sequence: CSARDTYEQYF.

The CDR3 here is CASSRAGQGALNTEAFF. CDR3 sequence (DNA): TGTGCCAGTAGTAGAGCCGGACAGGGGGCTTTGAACACTGAAGCTTTCTTT. This rearrangement joins TRBV19 to TRBJ1-1; 11 bases match TRBD1. The CDR3 spans 17 residues. The V and J ends lost 4 bases and 0 bases, in that order; junction bases with no gene match: 7. Looked up from germline, CDR1 is LNHDA and CDR2 is SQIVND (reference sequence).

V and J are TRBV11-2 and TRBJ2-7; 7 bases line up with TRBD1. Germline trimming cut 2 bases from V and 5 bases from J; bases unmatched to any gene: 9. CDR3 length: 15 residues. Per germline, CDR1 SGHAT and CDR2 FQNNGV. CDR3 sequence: CASSLLQGWRDEQYF. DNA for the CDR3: TGTGCCAGCAGCTTATTACAGGGGTGGCGTGACGAGCAGTACTTC.

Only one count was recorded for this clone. DNA of the CDR3: TGTGCCAGCAGCCAGGGACGGGACTCTGGAAACACCATATATTTT. Protein sequence: CASSQGRDSGNTIYF. The rearrangement joins TRBV7-3 to TRBJ1-3, with a weak D call TRBD1 (5 bases). The germline gives CDR1 SGHTA, CDR2 FQGTGA. Trimming stripped 5 bases from V and 0 bases from J, with 11 bases between. The CDR3 is 15 residues long. Combining the CDR3 with reference TRBV7-3 and TRBJ1-3 gives the whole variable domain GAGVSQTPSNKVTEKGKYVELRCDPISGHTALYWYRQSLGQGPEFLIYFQGTGAADDSGLPNDRFFAVRPEGSVSTLKIQRTERGDSAVYLCASSQGRDSGNTIYFGEGSWLTVV.

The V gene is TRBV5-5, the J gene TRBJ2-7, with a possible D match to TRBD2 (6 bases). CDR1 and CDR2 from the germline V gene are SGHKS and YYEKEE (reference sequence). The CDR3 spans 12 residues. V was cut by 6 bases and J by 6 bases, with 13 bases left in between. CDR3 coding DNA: TGTGCCAGCACCGAGCGGGCCAGCGAGCAGTACTTC. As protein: CASTERASEQYF.

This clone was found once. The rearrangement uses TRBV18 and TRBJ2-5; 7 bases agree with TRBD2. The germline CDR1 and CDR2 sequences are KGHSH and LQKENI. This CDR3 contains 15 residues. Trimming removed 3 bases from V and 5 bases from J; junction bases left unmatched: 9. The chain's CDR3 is CASSPSGTAGETQYF. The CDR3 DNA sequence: TGTGCCAGCTCACCGAGCGGGACGGCCGGGGAGACCCAGTACTTC. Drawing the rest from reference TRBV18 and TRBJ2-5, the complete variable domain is NAGVMQNPRHLVRRRGQEARLRCSPMKGHSHVYWYRQLPEEGLKFMVYLQKENIIDESGMPKERFSAEFPKEGPSILRIQQVVRGDSAAYFCASSPSGTAGETQYFGPGTRLLVL.

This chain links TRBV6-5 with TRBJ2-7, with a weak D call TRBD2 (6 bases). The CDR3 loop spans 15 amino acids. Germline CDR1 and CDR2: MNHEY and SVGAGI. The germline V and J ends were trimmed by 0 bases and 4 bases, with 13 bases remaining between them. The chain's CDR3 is CASSYSTGRSYEQYF. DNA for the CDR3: TGTGCCAGCAGTTACTCGACGGGGAGGTCTTACGAGCAGTACTTC.

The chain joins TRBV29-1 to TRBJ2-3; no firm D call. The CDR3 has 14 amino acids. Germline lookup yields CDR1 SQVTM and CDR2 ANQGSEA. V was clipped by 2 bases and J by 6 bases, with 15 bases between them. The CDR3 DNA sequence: TGCAGCGTTGAATTCCCACTTCCCCTTGATACGCAGTATTTT. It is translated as CSVEFPLPLDTQYF.

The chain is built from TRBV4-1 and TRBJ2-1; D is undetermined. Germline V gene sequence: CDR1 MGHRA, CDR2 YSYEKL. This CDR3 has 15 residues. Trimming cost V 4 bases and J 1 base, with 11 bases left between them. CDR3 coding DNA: TGCGCCAGCAGCCCCAGGTCGGTTTCCTACAATGAGCAGTTCTTC. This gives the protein CASSPRSVSYNEQFF.

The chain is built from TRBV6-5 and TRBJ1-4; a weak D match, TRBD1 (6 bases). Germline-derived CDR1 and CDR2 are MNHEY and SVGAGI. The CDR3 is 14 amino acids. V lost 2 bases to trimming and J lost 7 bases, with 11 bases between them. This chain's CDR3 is CASSYGHRAEKLFF. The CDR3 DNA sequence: TGTGCCAGCAGTTACGGTCACAGGGCTGAAAAACTGTTTTTT.

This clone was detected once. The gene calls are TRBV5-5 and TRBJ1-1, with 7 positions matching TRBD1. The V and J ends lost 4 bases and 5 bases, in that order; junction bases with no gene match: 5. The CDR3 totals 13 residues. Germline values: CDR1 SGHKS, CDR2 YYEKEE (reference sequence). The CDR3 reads CASSPPGGTEAFF. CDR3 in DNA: TGTGCCAGCAGCCCACCAGGGGGAACTGAAGCTTTCTTT.

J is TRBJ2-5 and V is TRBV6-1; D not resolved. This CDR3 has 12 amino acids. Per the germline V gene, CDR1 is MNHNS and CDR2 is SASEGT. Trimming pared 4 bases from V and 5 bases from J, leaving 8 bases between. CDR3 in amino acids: CASSAFPETQYF. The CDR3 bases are TGTGCCAGCAGTGCGTTTCCGGAGACCCAGTACTTC.

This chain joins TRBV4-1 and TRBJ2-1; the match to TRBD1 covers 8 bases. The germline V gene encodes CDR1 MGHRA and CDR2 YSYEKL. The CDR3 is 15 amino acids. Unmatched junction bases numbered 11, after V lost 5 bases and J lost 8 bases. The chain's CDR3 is CASSTTGGGLYEQFF. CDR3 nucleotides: TGCGCCAGCAGCACTACAGGGGGTGGCTTGTATGAGCAGTTCTTC.

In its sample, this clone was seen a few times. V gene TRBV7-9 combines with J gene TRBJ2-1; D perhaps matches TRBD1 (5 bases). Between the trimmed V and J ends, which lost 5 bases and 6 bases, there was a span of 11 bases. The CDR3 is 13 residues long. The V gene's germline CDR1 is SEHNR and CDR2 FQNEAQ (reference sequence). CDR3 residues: CASSTVGANEQFF. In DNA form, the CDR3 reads TGTGCCAGCAGCACCGTTGGGGCCAATGAGCAGTTCTTC.

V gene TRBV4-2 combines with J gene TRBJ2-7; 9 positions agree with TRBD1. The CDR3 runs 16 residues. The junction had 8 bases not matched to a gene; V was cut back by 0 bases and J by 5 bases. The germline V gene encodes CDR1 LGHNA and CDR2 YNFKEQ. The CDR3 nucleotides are TGTGCCAGCAGCCAAGAGACCGGACAGGGGCTCCACGAGCAGTACTTC. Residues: CASSQETGQGLHEQYF.

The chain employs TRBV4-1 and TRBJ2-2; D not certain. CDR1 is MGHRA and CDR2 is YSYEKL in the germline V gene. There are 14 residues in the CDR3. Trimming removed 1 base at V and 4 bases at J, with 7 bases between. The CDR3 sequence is CASSQGWGTGELFF. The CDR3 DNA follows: TGCGCCAGCAGCCAAGGGTGGGGCACCGGGGAGCTGTTTTTT.

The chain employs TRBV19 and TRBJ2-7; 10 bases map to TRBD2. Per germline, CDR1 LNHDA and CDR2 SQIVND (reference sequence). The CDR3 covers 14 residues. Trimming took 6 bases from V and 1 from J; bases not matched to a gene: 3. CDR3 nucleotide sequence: TGTGCCAGTAGCGAGGGACTAGCGTCCTACGAGCAGTACTTC. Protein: CASSEGLASYEQYF.